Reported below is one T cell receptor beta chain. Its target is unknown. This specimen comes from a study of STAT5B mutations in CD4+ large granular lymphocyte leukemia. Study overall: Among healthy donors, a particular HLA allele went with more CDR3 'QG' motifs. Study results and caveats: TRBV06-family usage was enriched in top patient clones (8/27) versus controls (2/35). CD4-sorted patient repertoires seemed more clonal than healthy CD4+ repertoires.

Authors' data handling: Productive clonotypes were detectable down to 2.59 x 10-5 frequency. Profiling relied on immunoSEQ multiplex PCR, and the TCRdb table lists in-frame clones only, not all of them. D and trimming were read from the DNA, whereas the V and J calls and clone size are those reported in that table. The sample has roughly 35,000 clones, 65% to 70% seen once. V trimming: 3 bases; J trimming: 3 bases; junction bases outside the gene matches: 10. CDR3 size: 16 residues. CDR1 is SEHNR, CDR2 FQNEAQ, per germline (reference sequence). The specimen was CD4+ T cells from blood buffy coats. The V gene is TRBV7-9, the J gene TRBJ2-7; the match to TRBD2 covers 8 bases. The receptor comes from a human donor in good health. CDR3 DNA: TGTGCCAGCAGCTTCAGTCTGAGCGGGGGCAACTACGAGCAGTACTTC. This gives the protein CASSFSLSGGNYEQYF.